Following are 32 T cell receptor beta chains from one sample sequenced in a study of blood T cell repertoires in COVID-19. Profiled with immunoSEQ multiplex PCR; TCRdb holds only in-frame clones, not every one. The sample includes 140,000 or so clones, almost 85% of them seen just once. Sequenced: peripheral blood. The receptors derive from a man in his fifties with acute or convalescent COVID-19.

As DNA, the CDR3 is TGTGCCAGCAGTTACACCGGGACAGGGGTCTACGAGCAGTACTTC. Encoded protein: CASSYTGTGVYEQYF. V usage is TRBV6-5 and J usage is TRBJ2-7; 10 bases line up with TRBD1. Germline V lookup: CDR1 MNHEY, CDR2 SVGAGI. J gave up 3 bases and V 2 bases, and 4 bases lay outside the gene matches. The CDR3 length is 15 residues.

This chain uses TRBV5-1 with TRBJ2-5, with 9 bases aligning to TRBD1. V lost 4 bases and J lost 5; bases outside the gene matches: 6. Germline CDR1 reads SGHRS; CDR2 reads YFSETQ. This CDR3 region has 14 residues. The CDR3 loop reads CASSDPTGGETQYF. The CDR3 DNA follows: TGCGCCAGCAGCGACCCGACAGGGGGGGAGACCCAGTACTTC.

The rearrangement uses TRBV28 and TRBJ2-3, with D uncertain. This CDR3 region has 16 residues. Germline CDR1 MDHEN, CDR2 SYDVKM. Trimming shortened V by 7 bases and J by 2 bases, and 19 bases separated the two germline ends. DNA for the CDR3: TGTGCCAGCACCAACGAACTTAATTTCGCCACAGATACGCAGTATTTT. This sequence encodes CASTNELNFATDTQYF.

The rearrangement joins TRBV7-9 to TRBJ1-5, with TRBD1 as a possible D gene (5 bases). This CDR3 region has 14 residues. CDR1 SEHNR and CDR2 FQNEAQ come from the germline V gene (reference sequence). Deletions cut 5 bases from V and 3 bases from J, with 11 bases between. The CDR3 region has the DNA TGTGCCAGCAGCCCCCGGGACTTCAATCAGCCCCAGCATTTT. It encodes CASSPRDFNQPQHF.

The chain joins TRBV6-6 to TRBJ1-4; D is unresolved. Looked up from germline, CDR1 is MNHNY and CDR2 is SVGAGI (reference sequence). The CDR3 is 13 amino acids. V lost 0 bases and J lost 8, with 7 bases in between. The CDR3 reads CASSYSAPEKLFF. CDR3 DNA: TGTGCCAGCAGTTACTCTGCGCCCGAAAAACTGTTTTTT.

V gene TRBV27 combines with J gene TRBJ1-1; a weak D match, TRBD1 (5 bases). The CDR3 extends over 16 amino acids. V lost 6 bases to trimming and J lost 1 base, with 18 bases between them. Germline CDR1 reads MNHEY; CDR2 reads SMNVEV (reference sequence). The CDR3 here is CASRTGTTLANTEAFF. The DNA for the CDR3 is TGTGCCAGCAGGACCGGGACGACACTAGCGAACACTGAAGCTTTCTTT.

V gene TRBV6-1 combines with J gene TRBJ2-7, with D possibly TRBD2 on 5 matching bases. Germline CDR1 MNHNS, CDR2 SASEGT. The CDR3 is made up of 16 amino acids. V gave up 1 base and J gave up 2 bases, with 15 bases separating them. The CDR3 bases are TGTGCCAGCAGTGAAGAGGGCCAAGGAGGTCCCTACGAGCAGTACTTC. It encodes CASSEEGQGGPYEQYF.

The genes are TRBV6-5 and TRBJ2-3; 7 bases match TRBD1. The trim removed 2 bases at V and 5 bases at J, leaving 7 bases unmatched. The length of the CDR3 is 15 residues. CDR1 and CDR2 from the germline V gene are MNHEY and SVGAGI. CDR3 sequence: CASSYTKGAQDTQYF. The CDR3 DNA follows: TGTGCCAGCAGTTACACTAAGGGGGCCCAAGATACGCAGTATTTT.

The rearrangement links TRBV19 to TRBJ2-5; TRBD2 aligns across 12 bases. Per germline, CDR1 LNHDA and CDR2 SQIVND (reference sequence). There are 15 residues in the CDR3. J gave up 0 bases and V 10 bases, and 6 bases lay outside the gene matches. The CDR3 loop reads CATRGTSGHQETQYF. The CDR3 DNA sequence: TGTGCCACTCGAGGGACTAGCGGGCACCAAGAGACCCAGTACTTC.

The chain links TRBV29-1 to TRBJ1-4; D gene unclear. The CDR3 runs to 13 residues. The germline CDR1 and CDR2 sequences are SQVTM and ANQGSEA. V was pared by 4 bases and J by 4 bases, with 10 bases between. The CDR3 is CSVGWADNEKLFF. The CDR3 DNA is TGCAGCGTTGGATGGGCCGATAATGAAAAACTGTTTTTT.

The chain employs TRBV11-2 and TRBJ2-7, with a weak D call TRBD2 (6 bases). Germline loops: CDR1 SGHAT, CDR2 FQNNGV. The CDR3 has 17 residues. With 1 base removed from V and 2 bases from J, the gap between germline ends came to 18 bases. This chain's CDR3 is CASSLGLSGESPYEQYF. The CDR3 DNA sequence: TGTGCCAGCAGCTTAGGACTGTCGGGAGAGTCACCCTACGAGCAGTACTTC. The full variable domain, with the rest looked up from reference TRBV11-2 and TRBJ2-7, is EAGVAQSPRYKIIEKRQSVAFWCNPISGHATLYWYQQILGQGPKLLIQFQNNGVVDDSQLPKDRFSAERLKGVDSTLKIQPAKLEDSAVYLCASSLGLSGESPYEQYFGPGTRLTVT.

This clone appeared a few times. The J gene is TRBJ2-7, the V gene TRBV6-5; 9 bases agree with TRBD1. V dropped 2 bases and J dropped 2; count of bases not matched to a gene: 4. The CDR3 sequence is 15 residues long. Germline-derived CDR1 and CDR2 are MNHEY and SVGAGI. CDR3 sequence reads: CASSYNRDRAYEQYF. The DNA of the CDR3 is TGTGCCAGCAGTTACAACCGGGACAGGGCCTACGAGCAGTACTTC.

The genes are TRBV5-8 and TRBJ1-2, with D possibly TRBD1 on 5 matching bases. Trimming shortened V by 0 bases and J by 2 bases, and 8 bases separated the two germline ends. CDR1 is SGHTS and CDR2 is YDEGEE in the germline V gene. This CDR3 region has 14 residues. The DNA for the CDR3 is TGTGCCAGCAGCTTGGGACAGATCAACTATGGCTACACCTTC. It translates to CASSLGQINYGYTF.

This clone was recorded a few times. The V and J genes are TRBV5-1 and TRBJ1-6; maybe TRBD1 (6 bases). The V end lost 4 bases, the J end lost 6 bases, and 14 bases lay between the germline ends. This CDR3 comprises 15 residues. Germline CDR1 reads SGHRS; CDR2 reads YFSETQ. The CDR3 DNA sequence: TGCGCCAGCAGCCCTCGCCAGGGGTCTAATTCACCCCTCCACTTT. Translated: CASSPRQGSNSPLHF.

This clone was detected once. The CDR3 is CAISKDRVNTEAFF. CDR3 in DNA: TGTGCCATCAGTAAGGACAGGGTCAACACTGAAGCTTTCTTT. This chain joins TRBV10-3 and TRBJ1-1, with 8 bases lining up with TRBD1. The V gene end was trimmed by 5 bases and the J gene end by 2 bases; junction bases not matched to a gene: 4. Germline lookup yields CDR1 ENHRY and CDR2 SYGVKD. There are 14 residues in the CDR3.

CDR3 region: CASSPLRGLAGAIAYEQYF. The CDR3 bases are TGTGCCAGCAGTCCACTCCGGGGACTAGCGGGAGCAATCGCCTACGAGCAGTACTTC. V usage is TRBV28 and J usage is TRBJ2-7; 14 bases match TRBD2. CDR3 length: 19 amino acids. Germline values: CDR1 MDHEN, CDR2 SYDVKM. V lost 5 bases and J lost 2; bases outside the gene matches: 14.

The V gene is TRBV30, the J gene TRBJ2-1; the D gene is possibly TRBD2 (5 bases). V was clipped by 2 bases and J by 11 bases, with 13 bases between them. The CDR3 has 12 amino acids. Germline loops: CDR1 GTSNPN, CDR2 SVGIG (reference sequence). The CDR3, as DNA: TGTGCCTGGAGTCCAGACCCGGGAAAGCAGTTCTTC. This gives the protein CAWSPDPGKQFF.

Written as DNA, the CDR3 is TGCGCCAGCAGCCCCCAAGCCGGGGATACGCAGTATTTT. The encoded protein is CASSPQAGDTQYF. This chain links TRBV23-1 with TRBJ2-3; D gene unclear. TRBV23-1 is annotated as an ORF whose role is uncertain. The CDR3 has 13 amino acids. V was shortened by 6 bases and J by 6 bases, with 13 bases between the two germline ends.

The chain links TRBV7-9 to TRBJ2-3; 10 nucleotides align to TRBD2. V lost 5 bases and J lost 9; bases outside the gene matches: 8. The germline V gene encodes CDR1 SEHNR and CDR2 FQNEAQ (reference sequence). The CDR3 is made up of 14 amino acids. The CDR3 is CASSQGLAITTQYF. The CDR3 DNA sequence: TGTGCCAGCAGCCAGGGACTAGCGATTACAACGCAGTATTTT. The full variable domain, its missing parts supplied by reference TRBV7-9 and TRBJ2-3, is DTGVSQNPRHKITKRGQNVTFRCDPISEHNRLYWYRQTLGQGPEFLTYFQNEAQLEKSRLLSDRFSAERPKGSFSTLEIQRTEQGDSAMYLCASSQGLAITTQYFGPGTRLTVL.

The gene calls are TRBV27 and TRBJ1-3; D is ambiguous. V was clipped by 5 bases and J by 0 bases, with 8 bases between them. Germline CDR1 is MNHEY and CDR2 is SMNVEV (reference sequence). The CDR3 runs to 14 residues. Written as DNA, the CDR3 is TGTGCCAGCAGTCCTTATCGCTCTGGAAACACCATATATTTT. This translates into CASSPYRSGNTIYF.

The J gene is TRBJ1-5, the V gene TRBV7-8; possibly TRBD1 for D (5 bases). CDR1 and CDR2 from the germline V gene are SGHVS and FQNEAQ. The CDR3 totals 13 residues. Trimming shortened V by 5 bases and J by 4 bases, and 9 bases separated the two germline ends. The chain's CDR3 is CASSPQGNQPQHF. In DNA form, the CDR3 reads TGTGCCAGCAGCCCCCAGGGAAATCAGCCCCAGCATTTT.

Remarks on this clone: One end of the junction varies from germline; a read error may be responsible. The sample contains more than one DNA sequence encoding this CDR3. The genes are TRBV4-1 and TRBJ1-4, with 9 nucleotides matching TRBD1. The CDR3 covers 14 residues. The V gene's germline CDR1 is MGHRA and CDR2 YSYEKL. The CDR3 nucleotides read TGCGCCAGCAGCCCACAGGGGGCTAACGAAAAACTGTTTTTT. Translating gives CASSPQGANEKLFF.

This clone was observed once. This chain connects TRBV6-5 to TRBJ2-1; the D is unclear. In germline, CDR1 is MNHEY, CDR2 SVGAGI. Deletions cut 0 bases from V and 7 bases from J, with 7 bases between. The CDR3 has 13 residues. For the CDR3, the DNA is TGTGCCAGCAGTTACTCGAGTGCGAATGAGCAGTTCTTC. Translating gives CASSYSSANEQFF.

The sample holds a few counts of this clone. The gene calls are TRBV25-1 and TRBJ1-6, with 7 bases lining up with TRBD1. The CDR3 runs 15 residues. The germline V gene has CDR1 MGHDK and CDR2 SYGVNS. Trimming removed 1 base from V and 7 bases from J; junction bases left unmatched: 4. CDR3 bases: TGTGCCAGCAGTGAATTTGGAGGGGGCAATTCACCCCTCCACTTT. It encodes CASSEFGGGNSPLHF.

The chain links TRBV9 to TRBJ2-3, with a weak D call TRBD1 (5 bases). Trimming took off 2 bases at V and 6 bases at J, with 16 bases between the two ends. Germline values: CDR1 SGDLS, CDR2 YYNGEE. The CDR3 is made up of 15 amino acids. The CDR3 DNA sequence: TGTGCCAGCAGCGTTTATGAAGGGGTGCGGGATACGCAGTATTTT. This codes for CASSVYEGVRDTQYF.

This chain uses TRBV5-8 with TRBJ2-7; TRBD2 is a possible D gene (6 bases). Per germline, CDR1 SGHTS and CDR2 YDEGEE. This CDR3 has 14 residues. Trimming left V 0 bases short and J 0 bases short, with 7 bases between. The CDR3 sequence is CASSLVGGSYEQYF. For the CDR3, the DNA is TGTGCCAGCAGCTTGGTGGGAGGCTCCTACGAGCAGTACTTC. Full variable domain (missing parts from reference TRBV5-8 and TRBJ2-7): EAGVTQSPTHLIKTRGQQATLRCSPISGHTSVYWYQQALGLGLQFLLWYDEGEERNRGNFPPRFSGRQFPNYSSELNVNALELEDSALYLCASSLVGGSYEQYFGPGTRLTVT.

V usage is TRBV7-9 and J usage is TRBJ1-3, with 7 bases that match TRBD1. Germline lookup yields CDR1 SEHNR and CDR2 FQNEAQ (reference sequence). The CDR3 is made up of 15 amino acids. Losses at the gene ends were 3 bases for V and 8 bases for J; bases not matched to a gene: 10. CDR3 in DNA: TGTGCCAGCAGCTTCCCAGGGGGGAGGATCGACACCATATATTTT. Translated: CASSFPGGRIDTIYF.

The chain employs TRBV7-3 and TRBJ1-2, with D possibly TRBD1 on 5 matching bases. This CDR3 has 15 residues. The germline V and J ends were trimmed by 1 base and 3 bases, with 12 bases remaining between them. Germline V lookup: CDR1 SGHTA, CDR2 FQGTGA. The CDR3 coding sequence is TGTGCCAGCAGCTTAAATGCAGGGAAGGACTATGGCTACACCTTC. It yields the protein CASSLNAGKDYGYTF.

This clone was seen only once. The chain links TRBV29-1 to TRBJ2-5; 9 nucleotides agree with TRBD1. Germline V gene sequence: CDR1 SQVTM, CDR2 ANQGSEA. This CDR3 is built from 12 residues. Losses at the gene ends were 7 bases for V and 1 base for J; bases not matched to a gene: 1. The CDR3 DNA reads TGCAGCGCGGACAGGGGCCAAGAGACCCAGTACTTC. Its translation is CSADRGQETQYF.

V usage is TRBV5-8 and J usage is TRBJ2-7; 9 bases agree with TRBD1. This CDR3 has 14 amino acids. Germline values: CDR1 SGHTS, CDR2 YDEGEE. The V and J ends lost 4 bases and 6 bases, in that order; junction bases with no gene match: 8. CDR3 nucleotide sequence: TGTGCCAGCAGCGCCGGGACAGGGAGGGGCGAGCAGTACTTC. This gives the protein CASSAGTGRGEQYF.

The genes are TRBV6-5 and TRBJ1-6; D perhaps matches TRBD1 (6 bases). Germline CDR1 is MNHEY and CDR2 is SVGAGI. The CDR3 extends over 15 amino acids. V lost 9 bases, J lost 9 bases, and 21 bases lay in between. CDR3 sequence (DNA): TGTGCCAGTATTCTTAGGGAGGGGGGGGGTTCACCCCTCCACTTT. This sequence encodes CASILREGGGSPLHF.

This clone was seen only once. The chain is built from TRBV4-1 and TRBJ2-2, with 16 bases identical to TRBD2. V dropped 1 base and J dropped 6; count of bases not matched to a gene: 2. Per the germline V gene, CDR1 is MGHRA and CDR2 is YSYEKL. This CDR3 is built from 17 residues. Written as DNA, the CDR3 is TGCGCCAGCAGCCAAGTTGGGACTAGCGGGAGGGCCGGGGAGCTGTTTTTT. Translating gives CASSQVGTSGRAGELFF.